These T cell receptor beta chains were read from a single sample in a study of blood T cell repertoires in COVID-19. Data came from immunoSEQ multiplex PCR; TCRdb stores just in-frame clones and leaves some out. The sample has about 65,000 clones, 75% to 90% seen once. Sequenced sample: peripheral blood. The receptor source for this set is an elderly man with acute or convalescent COVID-19. CDR3s include the opening cysteine and the closing phenylalanine or tryptophan. Each record gives: clone size, V gene, J gene, D gene, CDR3 DNA, CDR3 protein. A D gene is named only where the DNA matches it firmly. A row's size may be missing; if present it is once, few, many or a size class.

size: -
V: TRBV10-2
J: TRBJ2-7
D: -
DNA: TGCGCCAGCAGTGATCCCGGAGCCAGCTCCTACGAGCAGTACTTC
CDR3: CASSDPGASSYEQYF

size: -
V: TRBV7-9
J: TRBJ1-1
D: TRBD1
DNA: TGTGCCAGCACTATCCCTACCCCCCTGACAGGGCCGAACACTGAAGCTTTCTTT
CDR3: CASTIPTPLTGPNTEAFF

size: -
V: TRBV3-1/TRBV3-2
J: TRBJ1-1
D: -
DNA: TGTGCCAGCAGCGTCGGGACACCTGAGTGGGCTTTCTTT
CDR3: CASSVGTPEWAFF

size: -
V: TRBV18
J: TRBJ2-2
D: -
DNA: TGTGCCAGCTCACCAAAACTAGCTGCGAACACCGGGGAGCTGTTTTTT
CDR3: CASSPKLAANTGELFF

size: -
V: TRBV2
J: TRBJ1-5
D: -
DNA: TGTGCCAGCAGTGTGGTCAGGGGCTCCGATAGCAATCAGCCCCAGCATTTT
CDR3: CASSVVRGSDSNQPQHF

size: -
V: TRBV6-4
J: TRBJ1-6
D: TRBD1
DNA: TGTGCCAGCAGTGTACAGGGGGCCGGATCACCCCTCCACTTT
CDR3: CASSVQGAGSPLHF

size: few
V: TRBV7-3
J: TRBJ2-1
D: -
DNA: TGTGCCAGCAGCTTAAGCCTGGCTAGCAGGAATGAGCAGTTCTTC
CDR3: CASSLSLASRNEQFF

size: -
V: TRBV2
J: TRBJ1-4
D: -
DNA: TGTGCCAGCAGTGAGAGGGTGAAGGATGAAAAACTGTTTTTT
CDR3: CASSERVKDEKLFF

size: -
V: TRBV3-1/TRBV3-2
J: TRBJ2-7
D: TRBD1
DNA: TGTGCCAGCAGCCCGGGACAGGGGAGTTACTACGAGCAGTACTTC
CDR3: CASSPGQGSYYEQYF

size: few
V: TRBV19
J: TRBJ1-5
D: -
DNA: TGTGCCAGTAGTAAACAGGGATTGTCTGGCAATCAGCCCCAGCATTTT
CDR3: CASSKQGLSGNQPQHF

size: -
V: TRBV4-1
J: TRBJ2-5
D: -
DNA: TGCGCCAGCAGCCAAGATTCCCTCGTTCGGACCCAGTACTTC
CDR3: CASSQDSLVRTQYF

size: few
V: TRBV27
J: TRBJ1-1
D: TRBD1
DNA: TGTGCCAGCAGATGGCGGGACAGGTCATTAGAAGCTTTCTTT
CDR3: CASRWRDRSLEAFF

size: -
V: TRBV7-9
J: TRBJ1-2
D: TRBD1
DNA: TGTGCCAGCAGCGACTGGGGACAGGGGGATGGCTACACCTTC
CDR3: CASSDWGQGDGYTF